This TCR beta chain stems from a study of blood T cell repertoires in COVID-19. Assay used: immunoSEQ multiplex PCR; TCRdb lists only in-frame clones, some missing. Of 250,000 or so clones listed, 70% to 90% are singletons. The sequence came from a young man who had recovered from COVID-19. Source material: PBMCs or T cells enriched from blood (not recorded which).

In nucleotides, the CDR3 is TGCAGTGCTAGCTCCTACTACGAGCAGTACTTC. It encodes CSASSYYEQYF. The rearrangement uses TRBV20-1 and TRBJ2-7; D is unclear. With 3 bases removed from V and 3 bases from J, the gap between germline ends came to 6 bases. CDR3 size: 11 residues. CDR1 DFQATT and CDR2 SNEGSKA come from the germline V gene (reference sequence).